The entry that follows covers one T cell receptor (beta chain) sequence. Germline V gene lookup returns CDR1 MGHRA and CDR2 YSYEKL. The CDR3 spans 14 residues. V shed 1 base and J shed 4 bases, with 10 bases lying between them. These data originate in a study of blood T cell repertoires in COVID-19. TCRdb's copy holds only in-frame clones and misses some; the assay was immunoSEQ multiplex PCR. The data contain approximately 100,000 clones, roughly 80% of them seen just once; the ten biggest clones take up about 16%. The TCR was taken from a woman older than 75 with active or convalescent COVID-19. The chain links TRBV4-1 to TRBJ1-1; D ambiguous. Sequencing used peripheral blood. CDR3 nucleotides: TGCGCCAGCAGCCAAGGGGAGACAATCACTGAAGCTTTCTTT. It is translated as CASSQGETITEAFF.